The 15 T cell receptor beta chains listed next were all sequenced from one sample in a study of CD8+CD57+ T cells in acquired aplastic anemia. The authors sequenced patients whose flow cytometry had shown CD8+CD57+ cell expansion. It was genomic DNA that served as the template for profiling TCR beta VDJ and CDR3. TCRdb analysed the reads with MiXCR anew, one entry per CDR3 protein. The table lists about 160,000 distinct CDR3 sequences, more than 45% of them singletons, with approximately 3% in the top ten. The sequencing sample was made of sorted CD4+, CD8+, or CD8+CD57+ T cells (not recorded which) from PBMCs. Receptors originate from a human donor with aplastic anemia.

The chain combines TRBV20-1 with TRBJ2-5; D gene ambiguous. Germline V lookup: CDR1 DFQATT, CDR2 SNEGSKA (reference sequence). This CDR3 contains 13 residues. Trimming removed 0 bases from V and 6 bases from J, with 11 bases in between. This chain's CDR3 is CSARDGFVKTQYF. In nucleotides, the CDR3 is TGCAGTGCTAGAGATGGTTTTGTGAAGACCCAGTACTTC.

The chain recombines TRBV19 with TRBJ2-1, with no clear D. Germline CDR1 is LNHDA and CDR2 is SQIVND (reference sequence). Trimming cost V 3 bases and J 12 bases, with 12 bases left between them. The CDR3 contains 12 residues. The DNA for the CDR3 is TGTGCCAGTAGTATCCCAGCCGTAGGGCAGTTCTTC. This codes for CASSIPAVGQFF.

V is TRBV7-9 and J is TRBJ2-5, with D perhaps being TRBD1 or TRBD2 (5 bases each). The CDR3 loop spans 15 amino acids. Deletions cut 3 bases from V and 4 bases from J, with 15 bases between. Germline V lookup: CDR1 SEHNR, CDR2 FQNEAQ (reference sequence). CDR3 residues: CASSFGSEGSETQYF. As DNA, the CDR3 is TGTGCCAGCAGCTTCGGTAGCGAGGGGTCAGAGACCCAGTACTTC.

This clonotype was picked up many times. The V gene is TRBV5-1, the J gene TRBJ1-1; possibly TRBD1 for D (5 bases). There are 15 residues in the CDR3. Germline V gene sequence: CDR1 SGHRS, CDR2 YFSETQ. Trimming took 3 bases from V and 1 from J, leaving 13 bases between them. The CDR3: CASSSLGTENTEAFF. CDR3 in DNA: TGCGCCAGCAGCTCACTAGGGACGGAGAACACTGAAGCTTTCTTT.

The chain combines TRBV7-8 with TRBJ2-1; TRBD2 matches at 11 bases. The CDR3 has 16 residues. Losses at the gene ends were 5 bases for V and 6 bases for J; bases not matched to a gene: 9. The germline V gene has CDR1 SGHVS and CDR2 FQNEAQ. The DNA for the CDR3 is TGTGCCAGCAGCGAAGTCCCTAGCGGGAGGATCAATGAGCAGTTCTTC. Encoded protein: CASSEVPSGRINEQFF. The whole variable domain, filled in from reference TRBV7-8 and TRBJ2-1, reads GAGVSQSPRYKVAKRGQDVALRCDPISGHVSLFWYQQALGQGPEFLTYFQNEAQLDKSGLPSDRFFAERPEGSVSTLKIQRTQQEDSAVYLCASSEVPSGRINEQFFGPGTRLTVL.

The rearrangement uses TRBV19 and TRBJ1-1; D is ambiguous. The CDR3 loop spans 13 amino acids. Deletions cut 3 bases from V and 2 bases from J, with 7 bases between. CDR1 and CDR2 (germline): LNHDA, SQIVND (reference sequence). The chain's CDR3 is CASSMGYNTEAFF. The CDR3 coding sequence is TGTGCCAGTAGTATGGGATATAACACTGAAGCTTTCTTT.

This chain links TRBV2 with TRBJ1-5; tentative D call: TRBD1 (5 bases). V was shortened by 3 bases and J by 9 bases, with 18 bases between the two germline ends. The CDR3 contains 15 residues. In germline, CDR1 is SNHLY, CDR2 FYNNEI. CDR3 DNA sequence: TGTGCCAGCAGTGAGGAGACAGTCCAAACGGCGCCCCAGCATTTT. Protein sequence: CASSEETVQTAPQHF.

CDR3 nucleotide sequence: TGTGCCAGCAGCCATCTAGCGGGGATCAATGAGCAGTTCTTC. The encoded protein is CASSHLAGINEQFF. The chain carries TRBV5-4 and TRBJ2-1, with 9 nucleotides matching TRBD2. The length of the CDR3 is 14 residues. The germline V gene has CDR1 SGHNT and CDR2 YYREEE (reference sequence). V was pared by 4 bases and J by 6 bases, with 5 bases of the junction left unmatched.

This clonotype was observed a few times. The chain employs TRBV10-3 and TRBJ2-2; 15 bases fit TRBD2. CDR3 length: 17 amino acids. Per germline, CDR1 ENHRY and CDR2 SYGVKD. V trimming: 10 bases; J trimming: 7 bases; junction bases outside the gene matches: 13. CDR3 residues: CASLGLAGGPKGGELFF. CDR3 bases: TGTGCCAGCTTGGGACTAGCGGGGGGCCCAAAGGGCGGGGAGCTGTTTTTT.

This clonotype was detected only a few times. The chain recombines TRBV29-1 with TRBJ2-7; no reliable D call. Looked up from germline, CDR1 is SQVTM and CDR2 is ANQGSEA. V dropped 6 bases and J dropped 4 bases, with 16 bases sitting between them. The CDR3 consists of 13 residues. DNA for the CDR3: TGCAGCGTCACGAACGGTGGAGCATACGAGCAGTACTTC. It codes for CSVTNGGAYEQYF.

As regards this clonotype: A read error may be the cause here, since a much bigger clone is one base away. V and J are TRBV4-2 and TRBJ2-1; weak D call: TRBD1 (6 bases). CDR3 length equals 16 residues. Germline CDR1 reads LGHNA; CDR2 reads YNFKEQ. The CDR3 DNA follows: TGTGCCAGCGGCCAGGGGTCTGCGGGTACCGCCAATGAGCAGTTCTTC. It encodes CASGQGSAGTANEQFF.

The chain combines TRBV19 with TRBJ1-6; perhaps TRBD1 as D (5 bases). This CDR3 is 12 amino acids long. Trimming left V 1 base short and J 15 bases short, with 10 bases between. Germline V gives CDR1 LNHDA, CDR2 SQIVND (reference sequence). This CDR3 is CASSIVGTSLHF. The CDR3 DNA is TGTGCCAGTAGTATAGTCGGGACTAGCCTCCACTTT.

V gene TRBV20-1 combines with J gene TRBJ2-5; D gene ambiguous. Looked up from germline, CDR1 is DFQATT and CDR2 is SNEGSKA (reference sequence). The CDR3 contains 15 residues. V lost 3 bases and J lost 5, with 19 bases in between. The CDR3 sequence is CSARESGGSRETQYF. As DNA, the CDR3 is TGCAGTGCTAGGGAATCGGGCGGCAGTCGGGAGACCCAGTACTTC.

The chain is built from TRBV25-1 and TRBJ1-6; 9 nucleotides align to TRBD1. Germline V lookup: CDR1 MGHDK, CDR2 SYGVNS. This CDR3 spans 14 amino acids. Trimming removed 4 bases from V and 9 bases from J; junction bases left unmatched: 4. Here the CDR3 DNA reads TGTGCCAGCAGTGCGGGACAGGGAGTTTCACCCCTCCACTTT. Translation: CASSAGQGVSPLHF. Looking up the rest from reference TRBV25-1 and TRBJ1-6 gives the full variable domain: EADIYQTPRYLVIGTGKKITLECSQTMGHDKMYWYQQDPGMELHLIHYSYGVNSTEKGDLSSESTVSRIRTEHFPLTLESARPSHTSQYLCASSAGQGVSPLHFGNGTRLTVT.

This chain uses TRBV28 with TRBJ1-3; D is possibly TRBD1 (5 bases). In germline, CDR1 is MDHEN, CDR2 SYDVKM. The CDR3 has 15 amino acids. V lost 4 bases to trimming and J lost 0 bases, with 10 bases between them. The CDR3 spells CASSSGGNSGNTIYF. The CDR3 DNA is TGTGCCAGCAGTTCCGGGGGAAACTCTGGAAACACCATATATTTT.